This T cell receptor beta chain stems from a study of shared clonotypes between healthy human individuals. Study information: A donor's plate count was three for CD4 naive and three for CD4 memory; CD8 naive had two and CD8 memory one.

Study observations and caveats: Against clonotypes common to all four donors, non-shared ones had lower generation probabilities.

Cells designated naive CD8 were CD45RO-negative and were positively selected for CCR7, with terminally differentiated effector memory CD45RA+ cells excluded. Germline V lookup: CDR1 MNHNS, CDR2 SASEGT. This CDR3 spans 14 amino acids. Trimming shortened V by 2 bases and J by 7 bases, and 14 bases separated the two germline ends. Notes on this clone: Its cognate antigen is unknown.

Profiled with immunoSEQ multiplex PCR; TCRdb holds only in-frame clones, not every one. The repertoire holds about 2 million clones, with approximately 94% as singletons. This receptor was obtained from a man aged 18 to 30 in good health. The specimen was naive CD8+ T cells sorted from blood. V usage is TRBV6-1 and J usage is TRBJ1-2, with D perhaps matching TRBD1 (6 bases). This chain's CDR3 is CASSEYRADPGYTF. The CDR3 coding sequence is TGTGCCAGCAGTGAATACAGGGCGGATCCTGGCTACACCTTC.